This T cell receptor (beta chain) was recorded in a study of T cells in Graves' hyperthyroidism and ophthalmopathy. RNA transcripts yielded amplified TCR beta CDR3 regions. The HTBI set primed first-round TCR CDR3 RT-PCR. TCRdb passed the multiplex PCR reads through MiXCR, listing each CDR3 protein once. The table records around 600,000 distinct CDR3 sequences, around 15% of them present only once. In making diagnoses, clinical symptoms, serum thyroxine and TRAb, thyroid ultrasound and orbital computed tomography were all used. This clonotype was picked up many times. Its target is not known. Whole-study findings and limits: Before onset, by a median of 6.5 months, the model predicted ophthalmopathy. Researchers found most expanded thyroid clonotypes above 0.001 in blood as well. Ophthalmopathy was distinguished from stable hyperthyroidism by 13 V-J signatures.

There are 18 residues in the CDR3. Germline CDR1 is SEHNR and CDR2 is FQNEAQ (reference sequence). Trimming cost V 0 bases and J 8 bases; bases outside gene matches: 7. The chain uses TRBV7-9 and TRBJ2-1; 16 bases match TRBD2. What was sequenced was blood. The TCR was taken from a woman aged 45-65 years with Graves' ophthalmopathy. The CDR3, as DNA: TGTGCCAGCAGCTTAGCCGTGGGACTAGCGGGAGGGCGTGATGAGCAGTTCTTC. Translation gives CASSLAVGLAGGRDEQFF.